The 26 T cell receptor beta chains presented below share a single source sample, sequenced in a study of blood T cell repertoires in COVID-19. Measured with immunoSEQ multiplex PCR; TCRdb has only the in-frame clones, and not every one. Of hundreds of thousands of clones in the sample, 70% to 90% were seen once. Sequencing was done on a sample of peripheral blood. The source of these receptors is a man aged 35 to 55 with acute or convalescent COVID-19.

This sequence joins TRBV3-1 (or the pseudogene TRBV3-2) and TRBJ1-1, with D unresolved. This CDR3 region has 16 residues. V lost 0 bases, J lost 10 bases, and 21 bases lay in between. The V gene's germline CDR1 is LGHDT and CDR2 YNNKEL (reference sequence). The CDR3, as DNA: TGTGCCAGCAGCCAAGATCTTGTCGTCCCCCGGGTAGGAGCTTTCTTT. It encodes CASSQDLVVPRVGAFF.

The chain links TRBV5-4 to TRBJ1-2, with D hard to call. V dropped 1 base and J dropped 0 bases, with 10 bases sitting between them. The CDR3 sequence is 15 residues long. Germline-derived CDR1 and CDR2 are SGHNT and YYREEE (reference sequence). The CDR3 coding sequence is TGTGCCAGCAGCTTGCAGGATTTAGCTAACTATGGCTACACCTTC. This encodes CASSLQDLANYGYTF. The variable domain in full, with the rest retrieved from reference TRBV5-4 and TRBJ1-2, is ETGVTQSPTHLIKTRGQQVTLRCSSQSGHNTVSWYQQALGQGPQFIFQYYREEENGRGNFPPRFSGLQFPNYSSELNVNALELDDSALYLCASSLQDLANYGYTFGSGTRLTVV.

This chain uses TRBV7-8 with TRBJ2-7; 11 nucleotides align to TRBD1. Germline V gives CDR1 SGHVS, CDR2 FQNEAQ. CDR3 length: 16 residues. J was trimmed by 3 bases and V by 3 bases; bases with no gene match: 7. The CDR3: CASSFGGTGGGYEQYF. The CDR3 DNA sequence: TGTGCCAGCAGCTTCGGTGGGACAGGGGGTGGCTACGAGCAGTACTTC.

The chain has TRBV2 and TRBJ1-1; D gene uncertain. Trimming left V 4 bases short and J 0 bases short, with 3 bases between. The V gene's germline CDR1 is SNHLY and CDR2 FYNNEI. The CDR3 has 12 amino acids. CDR3 protein: CASSVLNTEAFF. The CDR3 coding sequence is TGTGCCAGCAGTGTATTGAACACTGAAGCTTTCTTT.

The J gene is TRBJ1-6, the V gene TRBV3-1 (or the pseudogene TRBV3-2), with 7 nucleotides matching TRBD1. The V gene end was trimmed by 5 bases and the J gene end by 7 bases; junction bases not matched to a gene: 11. CDR3 length: 16 amino acids. Germline CDR1 and CDR2: LGHDT and YNNKEL (reference sequence). The CDR3 bases are TGTGCCAGCAGCAACCTCCCGGGACAGCGGAATTCACCCCTCCACTTT. Encoded protein: CASSNLPGQRNSPLHF.

The chain combines TRBV19 with TRBJ1-5; D perhaps matches TRBD1 (5 bases). The CDR3 extends over 15 amino acids. From germline, CDR1 is LNHDA and CDR2 SQIVND (reference sequence). V lost 6 bases and J lost 3, with 15 bases in between. The CDR3 protein is CASSPGLAPNQPQHF. DNA of the CDR3: TGTGCCAGTAGCCCGGGACTCGCCCCCAATCAGCCCCAGCATTTT. Filled out from reference TRBV19 and TRBJ1-5, the complete variable domain reads DGGITQSPKYLFRKEGQNVTLSCEQNLNHDAMYWYRQDPGQGLRLIYYSQIVNDFQKGDIAEGYSVSREKKESFPLTVTSAQKNPTAFYLCASSPGLAPNQPQHFGDGTRLSIL.

The rearrangement joins TRBV10-3 to TRBJ1-2; 12 nucleotides agree with TRBD1. V lost 4 bases to trimming and J lost 7 bases; unmatched junction nucleotides: 13. CDR3 size: 17 residues. The germline CDR1 and CDR2 sequences are ENHRY and SYGVKD. The CDR3 loop reads CAISGYGTGGAVGGYTF. The CDR3 DNA reads as TGTGCCATCAGTGGCTACGGGACAGGGGGCGCGGTTGGTGGCTACACCTTC.

The CDR3 here is CASSLGQGVEKLFF. The DNA of the CDR3 is TGTGCCAGCAGCTTAGGACAGGGAGTTGAAAAACTGTTTTTT. This chain connects TRBV7-9 to TRBJ1-4, with 7 bases identical to TRBD1. The CDR3 consists of 14 residues. J lost 7 bases, V lost 1 base, and 3 bases had no gene match. Germline loops: CDR1 SEHNR, CDR2 FQNEAQ (reference sequence). The full variable domain, in which reference TRBV7-9 and TRBJ1-4 provide the parts outside the CDR3, is DTGVSQNPRHKITKRGQNVTFRCDPISEHNRLYWYRQTLGQGPEFLTYFQNEAQLEKSRLLSDRFSAERPKGSFSTLEIQRTEQGDSAMYLCASSLGQGVEKLFFGSGTQLSVL.

The chain joins TRBV18 to TRBJ2-2; D remains unclear. The length of the CDR3 is 12 residues. Trimming shortened V by 3 bases and J by 4 bases, and 3 bases separated the two germline ends. Germline V lookup: CDR1 KGHSH, CDR2 LQKENI. The CDR3 coding sequence is TGTGCCAGCTCACCCGGCACCGGGGAGCTGTTTTTT. Translating it yields CASSPGTGELFF. Together with reference TRBV18 and TRBJ2-2, the CDR3 gives the full variable domain: NAGVMQNPRHLVRRRGQEARLRCSPMKGHSHVYWYRQLPEEGLKFMVYLQKENIIDESGMPKERFSAEFPKEGPSILRIQQVVRGDSAAYFCASSPGTGELFFGEGSRLTVL.

V usage is TRBV2 and J usage is TRBJ1-2; 10 bases align to TRBD1. V lost 5 bases to trimming and J lost 6 bases; unmatched junction nucleotides: 12. This CDR3 is 16 amino acids long. CDR1 is SNHLY and CDR2 is FYNNEI in the germline V gene. Here the CDR3 reads CASSSQTGGFRHGYTF. The CDR3 DNA sequence: TGTGCCAGCAGTTCCCAGACAGGGGGCTTTAGGCATGGCTACACCTTC.

The chain combines TRBV6-5 with TRBJ2-1; 10 nucleotides match TRBD2. The germline gives CDR1 MNHEY, CDR2 SVGAGI. V was pared by 0 bases and J by 4 bases, with 3 bases of the junction left unmatched. This CDR3 has 16 amino acids. As DNA, the CDR3 is TGTGCCAGCAGTTACTCGGGACTAGCGTCTTACAATGAGCAGTTCTTC. It encodes CASSYSGLASYNEQFF.

The chain couples TRBV2 to TRBJ1-5; tentative D call: TRBD1 (5 bases). This CDR3 comprises 15 residues. Germline V gene data show CDR1 as SNHLY and CDR2 as FYNNEI. Trimming left V 3 bases short and J 2 bases short, with 11 bases between. CDR3 loop: CASSERQSRNQPQHF. As DNA, the CDR3 is TGTGCCAGCAGTGAGAGACAGAGTCGCAATCAGCCCCAGCATTTT.

The chain joins TRBV6-1 to TRBJ1-5; 10 bases line up with TRBD1. Germline values: CDR1 MNHNS, CDR2 SASEGT. V lost 0 bases, J lost 9 bases, and 5 bases stayed unmatched. The CDR3 sequence is 15 residues long. This chain's CDR3 is CASSEAGQGTRPQHF. The DNA for the CDR3 is TGTGCCAGCAGTGAAGCGGGACAGGGGACTCGGCCCCAGCATTTT.

V usage is TRBV5-1 and J usage is TRBJ2-3; D is unclear. The CDR3 sequence is 16 residues long. Germline loops: CDR1 SGHRS, CDR2 YFSETQ. Trimming cost V 0 bases and J 2 bases, with 13 bases left between them. The CDR3 is CASSLGVDMLTDTQYF. The CDR3 DNA sequence: TGCGCCAGCAGCTTGGGTGTTGACATGCTCACAGATACGCAGTATTTT.

The gene calls are TRBV7-6 and TRBJ2-2; D ambiguous. Germline V gene data show CDR1 as SGHVS and CDR2 as FNYEAQ. Trimming stripped 5 bases from V and 4 bases from J, with 20 bases between. The CDR3 consists of 17 residues. The CDR3 nucleotides read TGTGCCAGCAGCCAAATCCCCTCCCTACCGGGCACCGGGGAGCTGTTTTTT. This gives the protein CASSQIPSLPGTGELFF. Combining the CDR3 with reference TRBV7-6 and TRBJ2-2 gives the whole variable domain GAGVSQSPRYKVTKRGQDVALRCDPISGHVSLYWYRQALGQGPEFLTYFNYEAQQDKSGLPNDRFSAERPEGSISTLTIQRTEQRDSAMYRCASSQIPSLPGTGELFFGEGSRLTVL.

This clone was seen once. Other DNA sequences within the sample encode an identical CDR3. V and J are TRBV3-1 (or the pseudogene TRBV3-2) and TRBJ1-6; 7 bases agree with TRBD1. Trimming cost V 1 base and J 7 bases; bases outside gene matches: 1. The germline V gene has CDR1 LGHDT and CDR2 YNNKEL (reference sequence). CDR3 length equals 14 residues. CDR3 residues: CASSQAGGNSPLHF. The CDR3 region has the DNA TGTGCCAGCAGCCAAGCAGGGGGAAATTCACCCCTCCACTTT.

This clone was seen a handful of times. The rearrangement links TRBV7-2 to TRBJ1-2; weak D call: TRBD1 (5 bases). The V and J ends lost 3 bases and 4 bases respectively, with 9 bases between them. CDR3 length: 13 amino acids. Per germline, CDR1 SGHTA and CDR2 FQGNSA. The CDR3 here is CASSLGGTYGYTF. CDR3 DNA: TGTGCCAGCAGCTTGGGCGGGACCTATGGCTACACCTTC.

The rearrangement links TRBV10-3 to TRBJ1-1; D remains unclear. The CDR3 length is 16 residues. Trimming pared 7 bases from V and 6 bases from J, leaving 24 bases between. CDR1 is ENHRY and CDR2 is SYGVKD in the germline V gene. CDR3 protein: CAIKGTGAGKEAEAFF. Written as DNA, the CDR3 is TGTGCCATCAAGGGCACTGGAGCGGGCAAGGAAGCTGAAGCTTTCTTT.

This chain uses TRBV11-2 with TRBJ2-7; 8 bases are a match to TRBD1. Germline trimming cut 1 base from V and 3 bases from J; bases unmatched to any gene: 5. The CDR3 spans 15 residues. Germline values: CDR1 SGHAT, CDR2 FQNNGV. The CDR3 loop is CASSLGRDRSYEQYF. The CDR3 nucleotides are TGTGCCAGCAGCTTAGGACGGGACAGGAGCTACGAGCAGTACTTC. The variable domain in full, completed from reference TRBV11-2 and TRBJ2-7, reads EAGVAQSPRYKIIEKRQSVAFWCNPISGHATLYWYQQILGQGPKLLIQFQNNGVVDDSQLPKDRFSAERLKGVDSTLKIQPAKLEDSAVYLCASSLGRDRSYEQYFGPGTRLTVT.

In its sample, this clone was seen a few times. V is TRBV7-9 and J is TRBJ2-5, with 7 bases identical to TRBD1. The CDR3 runs to 17 residues. From germline, CDR1 is SEHNR and CDR2 FQNEAQ (reference sequence). Germline trimming cut 5 bases from V and 5 bases from J; bases unmatched to any gene: 17. The CDR3 protein is CASSRPTGPSVRETQYF. CDR3 nucleotide sequence: TGTGCCAGCAGCAGGCCGACAGGGCCCAGCGTGAGGGAGACCCAGTACTTC.

CDR3 protein: CASSIDQAGNTEAFF. CDR3 sequence (DNA): TGTGCCAGTAGTATAGATCAGGCGGGGAACACTGAAGCTTTCTTT. The chain joins TRBV19 to TRBJ1-1; the D is unclear. This CDR3 comprises 15 residues. CDR1 is LNHDA, CDR2 SQIVND, per germline (reference sequence). Trimming took 0 bases from V and 1 from J, leaving 9 bases between them.

The chain links TRBV28 to TRBJ2-5; tentative D call: TRBD2 (6 bases). This CDR3 is 12 amino acids long. With 4 bases removed from V and 3 bases from J, the gap between germline ends came to 6 bases. Germline CDR1 reads MDHEN; CDR2 reads SYDVKM. In DNA form, the CDR3 reads TGTGCCAGCAGTTCGGGGGAAGAGACCCAGTACTTC. Its protein product is CASSSGEETQYF.

The rearrangement uses TRBV29-1 and TRBJ1-2; D gene uncertain. Trimming stripped 3 bases from V and 5 bases from J, with 16 bases between. Per the germline V gene, CDR1 is SQVTM and CDR2 is ANQGSEA. This CDR3 region has 14 residues. DNA for the CDR3: TGCAGCGTTGATACCGGGGATTCCCCTTATGGCTACACCTTC. Translating it yields CSVDTGDSPYGYTF.

This clone has just a few counts. The V gene is TRBV11-2, the J gene TRBJ1-2, with 7 bases matching TRBD1. Germline CDR1 and CDR2: SGHAT and FQNNGV. The junction had 6 bases not matched to a gene; V was cut back by 3 bases and J by 2 bases. The length of the CDR3 is 15 residues. CDR3 sequence reads: CASSFRGQLNYGYTF. DNA for the CDR3: TGTGCCAGCAGCTTCCGGGGACAGCTCAACTATGGCTACACCTTC. The complete variable domain, with remaining parts taken from reference TRBV11-2 and TRBJ1-2, reads EAGVAQSPRYKIIEKRQSVAFWCNPISGHATLYWYQQILGQGPKLLIQFQNNGVVDDSQLPKDRFSAERLKGVDSTLKIQPAKLEDSAVYLCASSFRGQLNYGYTFGSGTRLTVV.

This chain uses TRBV3-1 (or the pseudogene TRBV3-2) with TRBJ2-7; D not certain. This CDR3 region has 12 residues. Germline lookup yields CDR1 LGHDT and CDR2 YNNKEL (reference sequence). Trimming removed 1 base from V and 2 bases from J, with 3 bases in between. The DNA of the CDR3 is TGTGCCAGCAGCCAAGCGGCCTACGAGCAGTACTTC. Translating it yields CASSQAAYEQYF.

This clone has more than one count but fewer than ten. This chain joins TRBV27 and TRBJ1-2; a possible D gene is TRBD1 (6 bases). The CDR3 sequence is 13 residues long. Germline V gene data show CDR1 as MNHEY and CDR2 as SMNVEV (reference sequence). Trimming took off 4 bases at V and 3 bases at J, with 9 bases between the two ends. The CDR3 is CASSSPGDYGYTF. Here the CDR3 DNA reads TGTGCCAGCAGTTCGCCAGGGGACTATGGCTACACCTTC.